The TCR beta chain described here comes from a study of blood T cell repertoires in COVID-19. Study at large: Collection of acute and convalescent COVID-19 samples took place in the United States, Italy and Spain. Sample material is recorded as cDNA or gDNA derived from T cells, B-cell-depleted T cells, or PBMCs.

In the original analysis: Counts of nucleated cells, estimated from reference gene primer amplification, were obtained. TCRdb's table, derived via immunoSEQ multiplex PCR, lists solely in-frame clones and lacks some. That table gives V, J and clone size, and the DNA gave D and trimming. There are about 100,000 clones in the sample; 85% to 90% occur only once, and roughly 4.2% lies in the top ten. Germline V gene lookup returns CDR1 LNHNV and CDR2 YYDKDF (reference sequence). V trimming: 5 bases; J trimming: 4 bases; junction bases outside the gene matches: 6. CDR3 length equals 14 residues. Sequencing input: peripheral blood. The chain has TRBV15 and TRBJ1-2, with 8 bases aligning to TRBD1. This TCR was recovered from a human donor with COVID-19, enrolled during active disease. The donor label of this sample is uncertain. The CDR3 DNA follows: TGTGCCACCAGCCTCGCAGGGGGCGCCTATGGCTACACCTTC. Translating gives CATSLAGGAYGYTF.